Below, 11 T cell receptor beta chains from the same sample are listed, as sequenced in a study of OX40 agonist ivuxolimab in advanced cancers. The protocol was immunoSEQ multiplex PCR, while the TCRdb copy is restricted to in-frame clones and leaves out a portion. The sample shows about 69,000 clones, roughly 87% of them seen only once. Material: CD4+ or CD8+ T cells sorted from blood, obtained in a trial of the OX40 agonist ivuxolimab. The receptors derive from an adult with an advanced solid tumor such as melanoma, head and neck, liver or kidney cancer.

The sample holds a few counts of this clone. J is TRBJ1-5 and V is TRBV18; 10 positions agree with TRBD1. The CDR3 is made up of 16 amino acids. With V trimmed by 4 bases and J by 2 bases, 5 bases remained unmatched. Germline CDR1 KGHSH, CDR2 LQKENI. The CDR3 nucleotides read TGTGCCAGCTCACGGACAGGGGGGAATGGCAATCAGCCCCAGCATTTT. It is translated as CASSRTGGNGNQPQHF.

Only one count was recorded for this clone. CDR3 residues: CASSQQITFPYGYTF. CDR3 sequence (DNA): TGTGCCAGCAGTCAACAGATTACTTTCCCTTATGGCTACACCTTC. The chain uses TRBV6-1 and TRBJ1-2; D remains unclear. The CDR3 consists of 15 residues. V gave up 5 bases and J gave up 5 bases, with 18 bases separating them. Germline V gene sequence: CDR1 MNHNS, CDR2 SASEGT.

J is TRBJ2-7 and V is TRBV10-2, with D uncertain. The CDR3 is made up of 12 amino acids. CDR1 WSHSY and CDR2 SAAADI come from the germline V gene. Trimming took 3 bases from V and 2 from J, leaving 5 bases between them. Here the CDR3 DNA reads TGCGCCAGCAGTGAAAACACCTACGAGCAGTACTTC. This encodes CASSENTYEQYF.

The CDR3, as DNA: TGTGCCAGCAGCCGCCAGGCCCAGACAGGGTCTACCGACGAGCAGTACTTC. It codes for CASSRQAQTGSTDEQYF. The V and J genes are TRBV4-2 and TRBJ2-5; 7 bases are shared with TRBD1. The J call is uncertain, as TRBJ2-7 better fits the DNA end. The CDR3 loop spans 17 amino acids. CDR1 is LGHNA and CDR2 is YNFKEQ in the germline V gene.

The genes are TRBV2 and TRBJ1-1; no clear D gene. V lost 5 bases and J lost 1, with 14 bases in between. There are 15 residues in the CDR3. Per germline, CDR1 SNHLY and CDR2 FYNNEI. The CDR3 coding sequence is TGTGCCAGCAGTAACAGCAGAAGACCGAACACTGAAGCTTTCTTT. It yields the protein CASSNSRRPNTEAFF.

This clone was seen only once. This CDR3 reads CASSLQSKDTQYF. The CDR3 DNA follows: TGTGCCAGCAGCCTTCAGTCTAAGGATACGCAGTATTTT. The chain carries TRBV9 and TRBJ2-3; D not resolved. CDR1 is SGDLS and CDR2 is YYNGEE in the germline V gene. This CDR3 comprises 13 residues. V shed 4 bases and J shed 6 bases, with 12 bases lying between them.

V and J are TRBV29-1 and TRBJ2-2, with D perhaps TRBD1 (5 bases). Germline V gives CDR1 SQVTM, CDR2 ANQGSEA. V lost 3 bases, J lost 7 bases, and 18 bases lay in between. CDR3 length: 15 amino acids. This chain's CDR3 is CSVEAPGMDGGELFF. In nucleotides, the CDR3 is TGCAGCGTTGAGGCACCAGGGATGGATGGCGGGGAGCTGTTTTTT.

This rearrangement joins TRBV5-4 to TRBJ2-2; D uncertain. Trimming removed 7 bases from V and 6 bases from J, with 19 bases in between. Germline V CDR1 and CDR2: SGHNT, YYREEE (reference sequence). The CDR3 sequence is 15 residues long. In DNA, the CDR3 is TGTGCCAGCCGTACGTCGCCTCACGACGCCGGGGAGCTGTTTTTT. Translating it yields CASRTSPHDAGELFF.

The rearrangement links TRBV5-8 to TRBJ2-1; 11 bases map to TRBD2. V dropped 4 bases and J dropped 4; count of bases not matched to a gene: 4. CDR1 is SGHTS and CDR2 is YDEGEE in the germline V gene. This CDR3 is built from 15 residues. DNA of the CDR3: TGTGCCAGCAGCACGGGACTAGCGGTTTACAATGAGCAGTTCTTC. The encoded protein is CASSTGLAVYNEQFF.

The J gene is TRBJ1-2, the V gene TRBV2; TRBD1 matches at 7 bases. The V segment lost 6 bases and the J segment 4 bases; nucleotides outside the gene matches: 2. The CDR3 consists of 12 residues. CDR1 SNHLY and CDR2 FYNNEI come from the germline V gene. This CDR3 is CASRGDSYGYTF. The CDR3 nucleotides are TGTGCCAGCAGAGGGGACAGCTATGGCTACACCTTC.

This clone came up once. The rearrangement uses TRBV4-3 and TRBJ1-2; maybe TRBD1 (6 bases). The CDR3 contains 15 residues. Trimming removed 0 bases from V and 3 bases from J, with 11 bases in between. Germline V gene lookup returns CDR1 LGHNA and CDR2 YSLEER. CDR3 sequence: CASSQDVRGDYGYTF. The CDR3 nucleotides read TGCGCCAGCAGCCAAGACGTCAGGGGAGACTATGGCTACACCTTC.